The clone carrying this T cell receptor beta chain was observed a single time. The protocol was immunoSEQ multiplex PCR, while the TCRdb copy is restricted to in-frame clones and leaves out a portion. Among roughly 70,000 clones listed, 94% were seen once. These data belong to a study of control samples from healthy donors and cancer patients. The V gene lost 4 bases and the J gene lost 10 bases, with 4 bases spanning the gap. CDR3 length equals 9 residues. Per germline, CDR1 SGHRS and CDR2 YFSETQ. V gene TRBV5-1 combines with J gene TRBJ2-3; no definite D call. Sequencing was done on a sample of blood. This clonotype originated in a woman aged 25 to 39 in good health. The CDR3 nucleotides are TGCGCCAGCAGCCTCTCGCAGTATTTT. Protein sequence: CASSLSQYF.